The 20 T cell receptor beta chains given below trace back to one sample, sequenced in a study of blood T cells in healthy people across ages. Primed by a sample-barcoded 5' primer and a J-beta primer mix, a second PCR proceeded for roughly 7 to 12 cycles. From the 5' RACE reads, TCRdb called clonotypes with MiXCR, one entry per CDR3 protein. Of about 970,000 distinct CDR3 sequences in the sample, roughly half are singletons; the top ten hold roughly 23%. Sequences were obtained from blood. The receptor set was obtained from a woman aged 55 to 70 in good health.

On this clonotype: With a much larger clone just one base away, this may be a read error. J is TRBJ2-3 and V is TRBV14; no definite D call. The CDR3 is made up of 11 amino acids. V was clipped by 3 bases and J by 5 bases, with 3 bases between them. Germline lookup yields CDR1 SGHDN and CDR2 FVKESK. This chain's CDR3 is CASSQIDTQYF. The CDR3 DNA reads TGTGCCAGCAGCCAGATAGATACGCAGTATTTT.

This clonotype was counted once. The chain joins TRBV20-1 to TRBJ2-1; 10 nucleotides align to TRBD2. The CDR3 spans 15 residues. Trimming at V came to 2 bases and at J to 12 bases, leaving 13 bases not matched to a gene. Per germline, CDR1 DFQATT and CDR2 SNEGSKA (reference sequence). CDR3 loop: CSARKQRLAGVVQFF. In DNA form, the CDR3 reads TGCAGTGCTAGAAAACAGCGCCTAGCGGGAGTTGTGCAGTTCTTC.

Notes on this clonotype: At one boundary the junction diverges from the germline segment, which might be a read error. V is TRBV2 and J is TRBJ2-5, with D perhaps assigned TRBD1 or TRBD2 (5 bases each). Germline CDR1 and CDR2: SNHLY and FYNNEI. The length of the CDR3 is 13 residues. The CDR3, as DNA: TGTGCCTGCAGTGAGATTTTTGGGGGAACCCAGTACTTC. This sequence encodes CACSEIFGGTQYF.

The genes are TRBV28 and TRBJ1-5, with 8 bases matching TRBD1. The V and J ends lost 7 bases and 6 bases, in that order; junction bases with no gene match: 8. Germline CDR1 reads MDHEN; CDR2 reads SYDVKM. CDR3 size: 14 residues. The CDR3 sequence is CASIYSGGFQPQHF. The DNA for the CDR3 is TGTGCCAGCATTTATTCAGGGGGCTTTCAGCCCCAGCATTTT.

This chain uses TRBV30 with TRBJ2-7; D is undetermined. Per germline, CDR1 GTSNPN and CDR2 SVGIG (reference sequence). V was clipped by 3 bases and J by 3 bases, with 6 bases between them. The CDR3 is 11 amino acids. CDR3 region: CAWSAYYEQYF. CDR3 bases: TGTGCCTGGAGCGCCTACTACGAGCAGTACTTC.

The rearrangement uses TRBV18 and TRBJ2-1, with 9 bases lining up with TRBD2. The CDR3 sequence is 15 residues long. From germline, CDR1 is KGHSH and CDR2 LQKENI. J was trimmed by 7 bases and V by 2 bases; bases with no gene match: 6. CDR3 amino acids: CASSPAASGTNEQFF. The DNA for the CDR3 is TGTGCCAGCTCACCAGCGGCTAGCGGGACTAATGAGCAGTTCTTC.

This chain links TRBV29-1 with TRBJ1-1, with D tentatively TRBD1 (6 bases). V lost 3 bases and J lost 3, with 11 bases in between. Germline-derived CDR1 and CDR2 are SQVTM and ANQGSEA. This CDR3 is built from 13 residues. In DNA, the CDR3 is TGCAGCGTTGATGGGACACTTTACACTGAAGCTTTCTTT. Its protein is CSVDGTLYTEAFF.

The table lists this clonotype with a few counts. V and J are TRBV4-1 and TRBJ1-1; D unclear. The germline V and J ends were trimmed by 4 bases and 2 bases, with 20 bases remaining between them. The V gene's germline CDR1 is MGHRA and CDR2 YSYEKL. The CDR3 runs to 17 residues. The CDR3 DNA sequence: TGCGCCAGCAGCCGAACACCTCTCGATCCGCCAAACACTGAAGCTTTCTTT. Translating gives CASSRTPLDPPNTEAFF.

The rearrangement joins TRBV20-1 to TRBJ2-5; no clear D. Deletions cut 6 bases from V and 1 base from J, with 9 bases between. CDR3 size: 12 residues. Germline lookup yields CDR1 DFQATT and CDR2 SNEGSKA (reference sequence). The CDR3 nucleotides are TGCAGTGCAAAGATAAGCCAAGAGACCCAGTACTTC. It translates to CSAKISQETQYF.

At least ten counts were recorded for this clonotype. The CDR3 protein is CASSQDALSYEQYF. CDR3 bases: TGCGCCAGCAGCCAAGACGCACTCTCCTACGAGCAGTACTTC. V and J are TRBV4-3 and TRBJ2-7; no reliable D call. Germline CDR1 LGHNA, CDR2 YSLEER. The CDR3 length is 14 residues. Trimming cost V 0 bases and J 0 bases, with 6 bases left between them.

This clonotype was picked up one time. V is TRBV28 and J is TRBJ1-4; D gene ambiguous. Between the trimmed V and J ends, which lost 6 bases and 8 bases, there was a span of 7 bases. Germline CDR1 reads MDHEN; CDR2 reads SYDVKM. CDR3 length: 11 residues. The CDR3 is CASRQMEKLFF. The DNA of the CDR3 is TGTGCCAGCAGGCAAATGGAAAAACTGTTTTTT.

V usage is TRBV3-1 and J usage is TRBJ2-5; D might be TRBD2 (5 bases). The ends were cut back, 5 bases at V and 5 bases at J, with 18 bases in the middle. Germline assignment: CDR1 LGHDT and CDR2 YNNKEL (reference sequence). The CDR3 is 15 residues long. Here the CDR3 DNA reads TGTGCCAGCAGCTATCGGACTGACGTTAGGGAGACCCAGTACTTC. Residues: CASSYRTDVRETQYF.

The gene calls are TRBV27 and TRBJ2-3; the match to TRBD2 covers 9 bases. Germline CDR1 is MNHEY and CDR2 is SMNVEV (reference sequence). Trimming removed 2 bases from V and 3 bases from J; junction bases left unmatched: 6. CDR3 length: 16 amino acids. The CDR3 is CASSLGRREGTDTQYF. The CDR3 DNA reads TGTGCCAGCAGTTTAGGAAGGCGGGAGGGAACAGATACGCAGTATTTT.

This clonotype has a handful of counts. The chain has TRBV6-6 and TRBJ1-6; 9 bases map to TRBD1. The CDR3 contains 13 residues. Trimming removed 2 bases from V and 14 bases from J; junction bases left unmatched: 4. Germline CDR1 MNHNY, CDR2 SVGAGI (reference sequence). In DNA, the CDR3 is TGTGCCAGCAGTTACGGGACAGGGAATGCCCTCCACTTT. Translation gives CASSYGTGNALHF.

The genes are TRBV7-9 and TRBJ1-6; D may be TRBD1 (5 bases). This CDR3 contains 14 residues. With 7 bases removed from V and 6 bases from J, the gap between germline ends came to 13 bases. Germline V gene lookup returns CDR1 SEHNR and CDR2 FQNEAQ (reference sequence). The CDR3 DNA follows: TGTGCCAGCAACGATCAAAGGGGTAATTCACCCCTCCACTTT. Amino acid sequence: CASNDQRGNSPLHF.

This clonotype was recorded a few times. The chain combines TRBV27 with TRBJ2-6; D uncertain. Germline V lookup: CDR1 MNHEY, CDR2 SMNVEV (reference sequence). CDR3 length: 13 amino acids. V was trimmed by 6 bases and J by 4 bases, leaving 7 bases between them. The CDR3 region has the DNA TGTGCCAGCAGCGACGGCGGGGCCAACGTCCTGACTTTC. It codes for CASSDGGANVLTF.

The chain has TRBV20-1 and TRBJ1-5, with D uncertain. Trimming removed 6 bases from V and 3 bases from J, with 18 bases in between. Germline values: CDR1 DFQATT, CDR2 SNEGSKA (reference sequence). CDR3 length: 15 amino acids. CDR3 nucleotide sequence: TGCAGTGCCCGACTCATGGGCAGCGACAATCAGCCCCAGCATTTT. Translated: CSARLMGSDNQPQHF.

This clonotype was seen a handful of times. The chain couples TRBV6-6 to TRBJ1-4; 8 nucleotides align to TRBD1. The CDR3 totals 18 residues. The V segment lost 4 bases and the J segment 7 bases; nucleotides outside the gene matches: 17. CDR1 is MNHNY, CDR2 SVGAGI, per germline (reference sequence). CDR3 coding DNA: TGTGCCAGCAGTTTGCCCACCGGGACAGGCCCCGAGGGTGAAAAACTGTTTTTT. Its protein product is CASSLPTGTGPEGEKLFF.

In this sample, this clonotype turned up a few times. The chain recombines TRBV7-2 with TRBJ2-4; 7 bases agree with TRBD1. The CDR3 extends over 14 amino acids. V shed 5 bases and J 13 bases; nucleotides not matched to a gene: 14. Germline V gene data show CDR1 as SGHTA and CDR2 as FQGNSA. The CDR3 nucleotides are TGTGCCAGCAGCCTTGTGGACAGGATAGGGGAGCAGTACTTC. Translating it yields CASSLVDRIGEQYF.

Concerning this clonotype: One junction end disagrees with the germline gene, perhaps due to a read error. V gene TRBV18 combines with J gene TRBJ2-1; D is uncertain. The germline CDR1 and CDR2 sequences are KGHSH and LQKENI. The CDR3 consists of 14 residues. CDR3 sequence reads: CASSTASPYNERFF. CDR3 bases: TGTGCCAGCTCAACCGCCAGCCCCTACAATGAGCGGTTCTTC. The full variable domain, completed using reference TRBV18 and TRBJ2-1, is NAGVMQNPRHLVRRRGQEARLRCSPMKGHSHVYWYRQLPEEGLKFMVYLQKENIIDESGMPKERFSAEFPKEGPSILRIQQVVRGDSAAYFCASSTASPYNERFFGPGTRLTVL.